These 9 T cell receptor beta chains originate from one sample sequenced in a study of T cells in Graves' hyperthyroidism and ophthalmopathy. TCR beta CDR3 sequences were amplified from RNA transcripts. The HTBI primer set drove a first-round RT-PCR of the TCR CDR3. One entry per CDR3 protein, called by TCRdb with MiXCR from the multiplex PCR reads. The sample consists of about 590,000 distinct CDR3 sequences, about a sixth of them appearing once. Sequencing input: blood. The receptors derive from a woman in her thirties with Graves' hyperthyroidism.

This clonotype was seen ten or more times. The CDR3 here is CASSIGPITSGPTGNEQYF. Written as DNA, the CDR3 is TGTGCCAGTAGTATCGGACCGATAACATCGGGACCGACTGGGAACGAGCAGTACTTC. The J gene is TRBJ2-7, the V gene TRBV19; the D gene could be TRBD1 or TRBD2 (5 bases each). V was cut by 3 bases and J by 5 bases, with 29 bases left in between. The CDR3 spans 19 residues. Germline-derived CDR1 and CDR2 are LNHDA and SQIVND (reference sequence).

V gene TRBV4-1 combines with J gene TRBJ2-2; 8 nucleotides agree with TRBD1. The CDR3 runs to 16 residues. Germline CDR1 is MGHRA and CDR2 is YSYEKL. Trimming took 2 bases from V and 0 from J; bases not matched to a gene: 2. In DNA form, the CDR3 reads TGCGCCAGCAGCCAACGGACAGGGTCGAACACCGGGGAGCTGTTTTTT. It codes for CASSQRTGSNTGELFF.

Many counts were recorded for this clonotype. The chain links TRBV11-3 to TRBJ2-1, with a possible D match to TRBD1 (5 bases). Per germline, CDR1 SGHNT and CDR2 YENEEA. The V end lost 0 bases, the J end lost 4 bases, and 10 bases lay between the germline ends. The CDR3 spans 15 residues. The CDR3 region is CASSLDGTGYNEQFF. CDR3 coding DNA: TGTGCCAGCAGCTTAGACGGTACAGGTTACAATGAGCAGTTCTTC.

The chain's CDR3 is CASSAGQGGGTSYNEQFF. CDR3 sequence (DNA): TGCGCCAGCAGCGCGGGACAGGGCGGCGGGACATCCTACAATGAGCAGTTCTTC. The chain combines TRBV5-1 with TRBJ2-1; 9 nucleotides line up with TRBD1. V lost 4 bases, J lost 1 base, and 12 bases stayed unmatched. Germline CDR1 SGHRS, CDR2 YFSETQ. CDR3 length: 18 residues.

This clonotype has just a few counts. The V gene is TRBV29-1, the J gene TRBJ1-2; TRBD1 matches 9 bases. The ends lost 7 bases at V and 2 bases at J; junction bases unmatched: 5. The CDR3 is 13 amino acids. Per germline, CDR1 SQVTM and CDR2 ANQGSEA. CDR3 sequence (DNA): TGCAGCGCCGGGGACAGGGCGAACTATGGCTACACCTTC. It specifies CSAGDRANYGYTF.

The chain carries TRBV7-2 and TRBJ1-6; 7 positions match TRBD1. V shed 7 bases, J shed 6 bases, and the junction held 6 bases outside the gene matches. CDR3 length equals 14 residues. From germline, CDR1 is SGHTA and CDR2 FQGNSA. CDR3 in amino acids: CASTIRQGNSPLHF. As DNA, the CDR3 is TGTGCCAGCACGATCAGACAGGGTAATTCACCCCTCCACTTT.

This clonotype was seen a few times. One end of the junction varies from germline; a read error may be responsible. The V and J genes are TRBV30 and TRBJ2-7; D ambiguous. Germline assignment: CDR1 GTSNPN and CDR2 SVGIG (reference sequence). The CDR3 runs 12 residues. The CDR3 protein is CAWSVSSCEQYF. The CDR3 nucleotides read TGTGCCTGGAGTGTCTCCTCCTGCGAGCAGTACTTC.

The CDR3 loop reads CASSIKRERLTDTQYF. For the CDR3, the DNA is TGTGCCAGTAGTATAAAGCGGGAAAGGCTCACAGATACGCAGTATTTT. The chain combines TRBV19 with TRBJ2-3; TRBD2 matches 7 bases. Germline V gene lookup returns CDR1 LNHDA and CDR2 SQIVND (reference sequence). The CDR3 extends over 16 amino acids. Unmatched junction bases numbered 7, after V lost 2 bases and J lost 2 bases.

This clonotype was seen a few times. The chain joins TRBV7-2 to TRBJ2-7; TRBD2 matches 7 bases. V dropped 2 bases and J dropped 3; count of bases not matched to a gene: 7. CDR3 length equals 15 residues. Looked up from germline, CDR1 is SGHTA and CDR2 is FQGNSA. The CDR3 DNA reads TGTGCCAGCAGCTTACGGGCTAGCGGAAACTACGAGCAGTACTTC. Translation: CASSLRASGNYEQYF.